Below, 32 T cell receptor beta chains from the same sample are listed, as sequenced in a study of blood T cell repertoires in COVID-19. Only in-frame clones appear in the TCRdb table, and some are missing; sequencing was by immunoSEQ multiplex PCR. The sample carries hundreds of thousands of clones, roughly nine tenths recorded once. The sequencing input was PBMCs or T cells enriched from blood (not recorded which). Receptors originate from an older woman who had recovered from COVID-19.

CDR3 protein: CASSGTGGRGNEQFF. Written as DNA, the CDR3 is TGTGCCAGCAGTGGAACAGGGGGCCGGGGCAATGAGCAGTTCTTC. The chain links TRBV27 to TRBJ2-1; 9 bases are a match to TRBD1. The junction had 8 bases not matched to a gene; V was cut back by 5 bases and J by 6 bases. Germline CDR1 is MNHEY and CDR2 is SMNVEV (reference sequence). The CDR3 length is 15 residues.

For the CDR3, the DNA is TGTGCCAGCAGTTTTGCACAGGGGGCGGGAGAGACCCAGTACTTC. Its protein product is CASSFAQGAGETQYF. This chain joins TRBV28 and TRBJ2-5, with 9 bases matching TRBD1. The germline CDR1 and CDR2 sequences are MDHEN and SYDVKM. There are 15 residues in the CDR3. V gave up 3 bases and J gave up 4 bases; unmatched junction bases: 6. Drawing the rest from reference TRBV28 and TRBJ2-5, the complete variable domain is DVKVTQSSRYLVKRTGEKVFLECVQDMDHENMFWYRQDPGLGLRLIYFSYDVKMKEKGDIPEGYSVSREKKERFSLILESASTNQTSMYLCASSFAQGAGETQYFGPGTRLLVL.

The chain carries TRBV30 and TRBJ2-2; TRBD2 aligns across 15 bases. Looked up from germline, CDR1 is GTSNPN and CDR2 is SVGIG (reference sequence). This CDR3 contains 16 residues. The V gene end was trimmed by 3 bases and the J gene end by 8 bases; junction bases not matched to a gene: 7. The CDR3 spells CAWSTGLAGGTGELFF. The DNA for the CDR3 is TGTGCCTGGAGCACAGGACTAGCGGGGGGGACGGGGGAGCTGTTTTTT. Combining the CDR3 with reference TRBV30 and TRBJ2-2 gives the whole variable domain SQTIHQWPATLVQPVGSPLSLECTVEGTSNPNLYWYRQAAGRGLQLLFYSVGIGQISSEVPQNLSASRPQDRQFILSSKKLLLSDSGFYLCAWSTGLAGGTGELFFGEGSRLTVL.

In DNA form, the CDR3 reads TGCGCCAGCAGCCAAGCGGGCAGGGAGGATGGCTACACCTTC. Translation: CASSQAGREDGYTF. The chain combines TRBV4-1 with TRBJ1-2, with TRBD1 as a possible D gene (5 bases). Germline V gene lookup returns CDR1 MGHRA and CDR2 YSYEKL. Trimming shortened V by 1 base and J by 6 bases, and 12 bases separated the two germline ends. The CDR3 covers 14 residues.

The chain joins TRBV24-1 to TRBJ2-2, with TRBD1 matching over 10 bases. CDR3 size: 15 residues. V shed 3 bases and J 7 bases; nucleotides not matched to a gene: 4. Germline-derived CDR1 and CDR2 are KGHDR and SFDVKD. The CDR3 protein is CATSDPGQGSGELFF. DNA for the CDR3: TGTGCCACCAGTGATCCGGGACAGGGGAGCGGGGAGCTGTTTTTT.

V is TRBV12-5 and J is TRBJ1-5; 8 bases agree with TRBD1. Germline assignment: CDR1 LGHNT and CDR2 FRNRAP. Germline trimming cut 7 bases from V and 5 bases from J; bases unmatched to any gene: 4. The CDR3 loop spans 13 amino acids. The chain's CDR3 is CASAETGDQPQHF. CDR3 DNA sequence: TGTGCTAGTGCCGAGACAGGGGATCAGCCCCAGCATTTT.

This chain links TRBV21-1 with TRBJ2-1; the table's D call of TRBD2 was not tested on the DNA. TRBV21-1 has pseudogene status. CDR3 length: 19 residues. The CDR3 spells CASSKRGTSGGSSYNEQFF. In DNA, the CDR3 is TGTGCCAGCAGCAAACGGGGGACTAGCGGGGGGAGCTCCTACAATGAGCAGTTCTTC.

The V gene is TRBV19, the J gene TRBJ2-6; no reliable D call. V was cut by 7 bases and J by 0 bases, with 10 bases left in between. CDR1 LNHDA and CDR2 SQIVND come from the germline V gene (reference sequence). This CDR3 is 15 amino acids long. The CDR3 reads CASNPLSSGANVLTF. The CDR3 DNA reads as TGTGCCAGTAACCCCCTAAGCTCTGGGGCCAACGTCCTGACTTTC.

V gene TRBV4-2 combines with J gene TRBJ2-7, with D possibly matching TRBD2 (5 bases). V dropped 0 bases and J dropped 2 bases, with 11 bases sitting between them. CDR3 length: 15 amino acids. CDR1 is LGHNA, CDR2 YNFKEQ, per germline. The CDR3 DNA reads as TGTGCCAGCAGCCAAGAGTCCGGGGTGGCCTACGAGCAGTACTTC. Translated, it gives CASSQESGVAYEQYF.

V usage is TRBV12-3 or TRBV12-4 and J usage is TRBJ1-6; D is uncertain. Trimming left V 7 bases short and J 5 bases short, with 9 bases between. The length of the CDR3 is 13 residues. The CDR3 sequence is CASKYRNNSPLHF. DNA of the CDR3: TGTGCCAGCAAGTACAGAAATAATTCACCCCTCCACTTT.

The chain employs TRBV5-5 and TRBJ2-2, with D perhaps TRBD2 (6 bases). Germline V gene sequence: CDR1 SGHKS, CDR2 YYEKEE (reference sequence). Between the trimmed V and J ends, which lost 4 bases and 2 bases, there was a span of 12 bases. The CDR3 contains 15 residues. Here the CDR3 DNA reads TGTGCCAGCAGCCCCGGGACTCTTAACACCGGGGAGCTGTTTTTT. Its protein product is CASSPGTLNTGELFF.

Only one count was recorded for this clone. The gene calls are TRBV14 and TRBJ2-7, with 8 bases aligning to TRBD1. The germline V gene encodes CDR1 SGHDN and CDR2 FVKESK. The CDR3 runs to 15 residues. V lost 1 base to trimming and J lost 3 bases; unmatched junction nucleotides: 5. The CDR3 DNA is TGTGCCAGCAGCCAAGGGACAGGGTTGGGCTACGAGCAGTACTTC. This encodes CASSQGTGLGYEQYF.

The chain employs TRBV15 and TRBJ1-3; TRBD1 might be the D (5 bases). The V end lost 0 bases, the J end lost 0 bases, and 18 bases lay between the germline ends. Germline assignment: CDR1 LNHNV and CDR2 YYDKDF (reference sequence). The CDR3 length is 19 residues. DNA for the CDR3: TGTGCCACCAGCAGAGATTTCGCGGGGGGACCGTTCTCTGGAAACACCATATATTTT. It specifies CATSRDFAGGPFSGNTIYF.

The CDR3 sequence is CASSATSGGADEQFF. Here the CDR3 DNA reads TGCGCCAGCAGCGCGACTAGCGGGGGGGCCGATGAGCAGTTCTTC. The genes are TRBV5-1 and TRBJ2-1; TRBD2 matches 14 bases. V lost 4 bases and J lost 8; bases outside the gene matches: 5. This CDR3 spans 15 amino acids. Per the germline V gene, CDR1 is SGHRS and CDR2 is YFSETQ.

The V gene is TRBV19, the J gene TRBJ2-1, with 10 bases aligning to TRBD2. The germline gives CDR1 LNHDA, CDR2 SQIVND (reference sequence). The CDR3 runs to 16 residues. J gave up 2 bases and V 8 bases, and 9 bases lay outside the gene matches. The CDR3 DNA reads TGTGCCAGTCTTACAAGCGGGGGGGCCCCCTACAATGAGCAGTTCTTC. Protein sequence: CASLTSGGAPYNEQFF.

This chain joins TRBV6-5 and TRBJ2-3; possible D gene TRBD1, 6 bases. Germline V gene data show CDR1 as MNHEY and CDR2 as SVGAGI. The V end lost 6 bases, the J end lost 5 bases, and 15 bases lay between the germline ends. The CDR3 is made up of 14 amino acids. This CDR3 reads CASRPTGMEDTQYF. CDR3 bases: TGTGCCAGCAGGCCTACAGGGATGGAAGATACGCAGTATTTT.

In nucleotides, the CDR3 is TGCGCCAGCGGGGAGGGGACTAATGAAAAACTGTTTTTT. Protein: CASGEGTNEKLFF. V usage is TRBV10-2 and J usage is TRBJ1-4; D is possibly TRBD1 (5 bases). The germline V and J ends were trimmed by 8 bases and 2 bases, with 9 bases remaining between them. Germline-derived CDR1 and CDR2 are WSHSY and SAAADI. CDR3 size: 13 residues.

The genes are TRBV20-1 and TRBJ2-5; no firm D call. The germline V and J ends were trimmed by 1 base and 5 bases, with 5 bases remaining between them. The germline V gene has CDR1 DFQATT and CDR2 SNEGSKA (reference sequence). The CDR3 contains 11 residues. Here the CDR3 DNA reads TGCAGTGCTAGAGCCCGGGAGACCCAGTACTTC. As protein: CSARARETQYF.

This chain uses TRBV27 with TRBJ1-1, with 7 positions matching TRBD1. The CDR3 is 18 residues long. The ends lost 8 bases at V and 5 bases at J; junction bases unmatched: 23. CDR1 is MNHEY, CDR2 SMNVEV, per germline (reference sequence). The CDR3 reads CASQGRERGQEGGTEAFF. CDR3 bases: TGTGCCAGCCAGGGGCGCGAGCGCGGACAGGAAGGTGGAACTGAAGCTTTCTTT.

This clone was detected only once. The genes are TRBV6-5 and TRBJ2-7; D may be TRBD1 (5 bases). The germline CDR1 and CDR2 sequences are MNHEY and SVGAGI. Trimming left V 10 bases short and J 4 bases short, with 14 bases between. The CDR3 covers 12 residues. The CDR3 loop is CATSTGSYEQYF. The CDR3 DNA follows: TGTGCCACCTCAACAGGTTCGTACGAGCAGTACTTC.

This rearrangement joins TRBV5-4 to TRBJ2-7; 11 bases fit TRBD1. Germline-derived CDR1 and CDR2 are SGHNT and YYREEE (reference sequence). The CDR3 runs to 14 residues. Losses at the gene ends were 4 bases for V and 3 bases for J; bases not matched to a gene: 3. CDR3: CASSPGQGDYEQYV. The CDR3 nucleotides are TGTGCCAGCAGCCCGGGACAGGGGGACTACGAGCAGTACGTC.

This chain joins TRBV5-1 and TRBJ1-1; 10 nucleotides match TRBD1. CDR1 is SGHRS and CDR2 is YFSETQ in the germline V gene. This CDR3 is 18 amino acids long. With V trimmed by 2 bases and J by 4 bases, 14 bases remained unmatched. The chain's CDR3 is CASSLVRPGQGRSTEAFF. The CDR3 DNA sequence: TGCGCCAGCAGCTTAGTTCGTCCGGGACAGGGGAGGAGCACTGAAGCTTTCTTT.

The rearrangement links TRBV24-1 to TRBJ2-2; 8 nucleotides line up with TRBD1. This CDR3 contains 14 residues. Germline CDR1 and CDR2: KGHDR and SFDVKD. V lost 3 bases to trimming and J lost 6 bases; unmatched junction nucleotides: 2. CDR3 coding DNA: TGTGCCACCAGTGATACGGACAGGGCCGGGGAGCTGTTTTTT. Encoded protein: CATSDTDRAGELFF.

The rearrangement uses TRBV7-2 and TRBJ2-1, with a possible D match to TRBD1 (6 bases). Between the trimmed V and J ends, which lost 5 bases and 2 bases, there was a span of 16 bases. The germline CDR1 and CDR2 sequences are SGHTA and FQGNSA. The CDR3 is 16 amino acids. For the CDR3, the DNA is TGTGCCAGCAGCCCCCCAGGGGACCCCCCCTACAATGAGCAGTTCTTC. Translated: CASSPPGDPPYNEQFF.

CDR3 in amino acids: CASSGAVNTGELFF. Written as DNA, the CDR3 is TGCGCCAGCAGTGGGGCAGTTAACACCGGGGAGCTGTTTTTT. The chain combines TRBV10-1 with TRBJ2-2; D gene unclear. Between the trimmed V and J ends, which lost 4 bases and 2 bases, there was a span of 8 bases. Germline V lookup: CDR1 WNHNN, CDR2 SYGVQD (reference sequence). The CDR3 loop spans 14 amino acids.

The genes are TRBV15 and TRBJ1-1, with D possibly matching TRBD1 (6 bases). This CDR3 comprises 16 residues. V was trimmed by 5 bases and J by 6 bases, leaving 22 bases between them. CDR1 and CDR2 (germline): LNHNV, YYDKDF (reference sequence). The CDR3, as DNA: TGTGCCACCAGCCCTTCCGGGACACCCTTGAGCCCTGAAGCTTTCTTT. This translates into CATSPSGTPLSPEAFF.

The count of this clone is one. This rearrangement joins TRBV5-4 to TRBJ2-7; 7 positions agree with TRBD1. The CDR3 is 13 amino acids. J lost 6 bases, V lost 2 bases, and 5 bases had no gene match. Germline CDR1 SGHNT, CDR2 YYREEE (reference sequence). This chain's CDR3 is CASSFDRAAEQYF. The CDR3 DNA reads as TGTGCCAGCAGCTTTGACAGGGCGGCCGAGCAGTACTTC.

V is TRBV19 and J is TRBJ1-4; weak D call: TRBD1 (5 bases). This CDR3 is built from 14 residues. The V end was cut by 7 bases, the J end by 9 bases, with 18 bases between. Germline CDR1 is LNHDA and CDR2 is SQIVND (reference sequence). CDR3 in DNA: TGTGCCAGTAACCCTGGGGGGGATCGGAAAAAACTGTTTTTT. It translates to CASNPGGDRKKLFF.

The chain employs TRBV12-5 and TRBJ1-2; D ambiguous. The V end was cut by 0 bases, the J end by 4 bases, with 15 bases between. This CDR3 is 16 amino acids long. The V gene's germline CDR1 is LGHNT and CDR2 FRNRAP. The CDR3 DNA follows: TGTGCTAGTGGTTTGGTACTAGGTCAGGCGATCTATGGCTACACCTTC. This gives the protein CASGLVLGQAIYGYTF.

The count of this clone is one. The chain is built from TRBV7-8 and TRBJ1-1, with a tentative D call TRBD1 (5 bases). V lost 5 bases and J 2 bases, leaving 15 bases between the germline ends. CDR3 length equals 15 residues. CDR1 SGHVS and CDR2 FQNEAQ come from the germline V gene. The CDR3 DNA is TGTGCCAGCAGCCTCCGTGGGGCCCCAAACACTGAAGCTTTCTTT. This sequence encodes CASSLRGAPNTEAFF.

This clone has only a few counts. The chain links TRBV5-1 to TRBJ1-6; D remains ambiguous. Germline CDR1 reads SGHRS; CDR2 reads YFSETQ. This CDR3 comprises 14 residues. V was clipped by 1 base and J by 7 bases, with 9 bases between them. For the CDR3, the DNA is TGCGCCAGCAGCTTGTATACAGAGAATTCACCCCTCCACTTT. Its protein product is CASSLYTENSPLHF.

This clone was counted only a few times. CDR3 nucleotides: TGTGCCAGCAGCCAAACAGCGAACACTGAAGCTTTCTTT. Its translation is CASSQTANTEAFF. The V call is TRBV3-1 (or the pseudogene TRBV3-2), the J call TRBJ1-1; no reliable D call. V lost 2 bases, J lost 1 base, and 5 bases lay in between. Germline V gene data show CDR1 as LGHDT and CDR2 as YNNKEL (reference sequence). The CDR3 loop spans 13 amino acids.